This T cell receptor beta chain was identified in a study of blood T cell repertoires in COVID-19. Assay used: immunoSEQ multiplex PCR; TCRdb lists only in-frame clones, some missing. The top ten clones hold 14% of a sample with fewer than 140,000 clones, roughly 80% of them seen once. Germline values: CDR1 MGHRA, CDR2 YSYEKL. The CDR3 has 16 amino acids. V lost 3 bases and J lost 3, with 15 bases in between. This receptor was taken from a woman aged 55-75 years with acute or convalescent COVID-19. V is TRBV4-1 and J is TRBJ1-3; D might be TRBD1 (6 bases). Sequenced input: peripheral blood. As DNA, the CDR3 is TGCGCCAGCAGCCAGGGTGTGGGGGCGGTTGGAAACACCATATATTTT. Its protein product is CASSQGVGAVGNTIYF.